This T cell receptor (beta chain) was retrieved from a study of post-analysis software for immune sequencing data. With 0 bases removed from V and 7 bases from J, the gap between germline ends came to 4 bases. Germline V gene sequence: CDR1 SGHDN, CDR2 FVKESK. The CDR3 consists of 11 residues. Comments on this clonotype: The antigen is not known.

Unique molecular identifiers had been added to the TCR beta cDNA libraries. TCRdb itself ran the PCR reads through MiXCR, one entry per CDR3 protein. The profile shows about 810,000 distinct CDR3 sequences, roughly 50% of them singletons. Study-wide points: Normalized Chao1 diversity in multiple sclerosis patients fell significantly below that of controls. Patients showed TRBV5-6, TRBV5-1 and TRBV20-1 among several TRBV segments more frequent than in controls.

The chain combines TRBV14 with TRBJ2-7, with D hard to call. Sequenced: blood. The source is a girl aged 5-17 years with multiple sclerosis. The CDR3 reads CASSQDEEQYF. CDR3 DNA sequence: TGTGCCAGCAGCCAAGACGAGGAGCAGTACTTC.